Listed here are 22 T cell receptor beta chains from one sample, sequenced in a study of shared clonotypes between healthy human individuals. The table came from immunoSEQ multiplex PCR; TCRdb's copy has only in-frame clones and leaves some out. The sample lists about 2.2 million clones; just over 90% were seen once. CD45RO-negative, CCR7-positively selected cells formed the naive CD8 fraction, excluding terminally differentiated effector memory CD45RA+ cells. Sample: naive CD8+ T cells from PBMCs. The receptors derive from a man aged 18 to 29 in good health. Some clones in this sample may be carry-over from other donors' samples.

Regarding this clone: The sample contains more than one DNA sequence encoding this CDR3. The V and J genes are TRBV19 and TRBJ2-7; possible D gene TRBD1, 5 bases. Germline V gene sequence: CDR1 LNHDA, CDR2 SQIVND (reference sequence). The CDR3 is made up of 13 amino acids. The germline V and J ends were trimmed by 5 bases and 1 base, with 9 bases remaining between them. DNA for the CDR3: TGTGCCAGTAGTCCCGACAGATCCTACGAGCAGTACTTC. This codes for CASSPDRSYEQYF.

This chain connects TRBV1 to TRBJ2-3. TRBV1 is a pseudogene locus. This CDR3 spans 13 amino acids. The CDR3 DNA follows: TGCACCAGCAGCCAAGATCGATTAGATACGCAGTATTTT. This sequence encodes CTSSQDRLDTQYF.

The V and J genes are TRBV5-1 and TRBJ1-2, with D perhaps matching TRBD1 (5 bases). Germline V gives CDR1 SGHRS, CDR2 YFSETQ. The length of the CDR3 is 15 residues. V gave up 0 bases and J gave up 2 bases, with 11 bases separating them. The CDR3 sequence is CASSLAQEMNYGYTF. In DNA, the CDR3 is TGCGCCAGCAGCTTGGCACAGGAGATGAACTATGGCTACACCTTC.

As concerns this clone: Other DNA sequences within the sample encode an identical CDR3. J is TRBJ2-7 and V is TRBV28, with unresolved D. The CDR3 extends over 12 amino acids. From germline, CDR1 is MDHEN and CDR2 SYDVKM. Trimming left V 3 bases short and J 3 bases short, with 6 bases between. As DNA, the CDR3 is TGTGCCAGCAGTTTCCCCCGCTACGAGCAGTACTTC. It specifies CASSFPRYEQYF.

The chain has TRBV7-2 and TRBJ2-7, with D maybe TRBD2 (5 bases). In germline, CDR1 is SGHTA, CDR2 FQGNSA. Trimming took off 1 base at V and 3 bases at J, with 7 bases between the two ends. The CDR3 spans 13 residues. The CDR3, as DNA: TGTGCCAGCAGCTTAGGGACTCGCTACGAGCAGTACTTC. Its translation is CASSLGTRYEQYF.

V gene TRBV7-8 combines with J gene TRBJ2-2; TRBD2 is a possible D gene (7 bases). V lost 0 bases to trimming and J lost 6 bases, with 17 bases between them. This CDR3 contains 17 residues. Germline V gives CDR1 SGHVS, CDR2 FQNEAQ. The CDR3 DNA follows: TGTGCCAGCAGCTTAGCGGAGGGGGGACTACACCCCGGGGAGCTGTTTTTT. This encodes CASSLAEGGLHPGELFF.

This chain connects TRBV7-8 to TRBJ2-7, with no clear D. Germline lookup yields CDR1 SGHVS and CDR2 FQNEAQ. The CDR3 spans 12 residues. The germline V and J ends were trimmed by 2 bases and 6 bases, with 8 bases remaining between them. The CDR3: CASSLSSREQYF. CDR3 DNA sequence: TGTGCCAGCAGCTTAAGTTCACGCGAGCAGTACTTC.

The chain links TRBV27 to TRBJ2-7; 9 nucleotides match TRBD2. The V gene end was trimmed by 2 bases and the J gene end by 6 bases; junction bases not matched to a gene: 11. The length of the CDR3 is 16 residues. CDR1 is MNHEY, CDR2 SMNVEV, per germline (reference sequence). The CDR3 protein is CASSLGSGRIRGEQYF. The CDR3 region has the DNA TGTGCCAGCAGTTTAGGTAGCGGGAGAATCAGGGGCGAGCAGTACTTC.

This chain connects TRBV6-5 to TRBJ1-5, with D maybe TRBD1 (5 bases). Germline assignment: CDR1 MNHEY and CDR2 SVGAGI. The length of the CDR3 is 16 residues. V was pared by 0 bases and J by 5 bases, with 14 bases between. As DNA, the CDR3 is TGTGCCAGCAGTTACTCTTGGGGGGGATCGGATCAGCCCCAGCATTTT. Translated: CASSYSWGGSDQPQHF.

Here the CDR3 DNA reads TGTGCCATCAGTGGTAAGGGGATAGGCACCGGGGAGCTGTTTTTT. It encodes CAISGKGIGTGELFF. The genes are TRBV10-3 and TRBJ2-2; TRBD1 might be the D (5 bases). Germline CDR1 reads ENHRY; CDR2 reads SYGVKD. The CDR3 has 15 amino acids. V was pared by 4 bases and J by 4 bases, with 13 bases between.

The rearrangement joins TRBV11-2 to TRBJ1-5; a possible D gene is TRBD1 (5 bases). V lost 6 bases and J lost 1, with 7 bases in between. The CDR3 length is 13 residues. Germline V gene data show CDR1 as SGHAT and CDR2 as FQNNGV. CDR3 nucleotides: TGTGCCAGCAGTTGGGACAGCAATCAGCCCCAGCATTTT. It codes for CASSWDSNQPQHF. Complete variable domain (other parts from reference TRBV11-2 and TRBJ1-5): EAGVAQSPRYKIIEKRQSVAFWCNPISGHATLYWYQQILGQGPKLLIQFQNNGVVDDSQLPKDRFSAERLKGVDSTLKIQPAKLEDSAVYLCASSWDSNQPQHFGDGTRLSIL.

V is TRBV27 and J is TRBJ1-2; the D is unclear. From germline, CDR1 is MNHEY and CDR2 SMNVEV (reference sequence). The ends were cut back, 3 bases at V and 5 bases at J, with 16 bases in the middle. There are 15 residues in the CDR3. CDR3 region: CASSFRPGFHYGYTF. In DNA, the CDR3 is TGTGCCAGCAGTTTCCGGCCGGGTTTTCATTATGGCTACACCTTC.

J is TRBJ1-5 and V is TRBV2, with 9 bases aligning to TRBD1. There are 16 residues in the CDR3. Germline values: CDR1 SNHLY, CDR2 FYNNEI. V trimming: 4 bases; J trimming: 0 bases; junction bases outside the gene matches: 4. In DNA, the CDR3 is TGTGCCAGCAGTGGGGGACAGGGACATAGCAATCAGCCCCAGCATTTT. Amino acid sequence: CASSGGQGHSNQPQHF.

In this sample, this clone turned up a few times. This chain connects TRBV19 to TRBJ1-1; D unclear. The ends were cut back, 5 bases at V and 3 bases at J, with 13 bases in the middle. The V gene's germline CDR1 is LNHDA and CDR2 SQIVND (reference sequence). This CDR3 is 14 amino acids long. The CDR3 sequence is CASSPIKRDTEAFF. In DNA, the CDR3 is TGTGCCAGTAGTCCCATTAAACGAGACACTGAAGCTTTCTTT. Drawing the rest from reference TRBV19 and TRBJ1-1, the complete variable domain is DGGITQSPKYLFRKEGQNVTLSCEQNLNHDAMYWYRQDPGQGLRLIYYSQIVNDFQKGDIAEGYSVSREKKESFPLTVTSAQKNPTAFYLCASSPIKRDTEAFFGQGTRLTVV.

The CDR3 loop reads CASSFPRGPSYNEQFF. CDR3 sequence (DNA): TGTGCCAGCAGTTTCCCCCGTGGGCCCTCCTACAATGAGCAGTTCTTC. The chain uses TRBV28 and TRBJ2-1, with D unresolved. The CDR3 covers 16 residues. With 3 bases removed from V and 0 bases from J, the gap between germline ends came to 12 bases. The V gene's germline CDR1 is MDHEN and CDR2 SYDVKM.

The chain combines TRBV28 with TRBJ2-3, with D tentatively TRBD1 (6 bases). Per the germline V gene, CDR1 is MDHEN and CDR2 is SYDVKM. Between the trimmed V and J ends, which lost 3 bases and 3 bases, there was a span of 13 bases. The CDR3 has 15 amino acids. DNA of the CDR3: TGTGCCAGCAGTTTGTCAGGGGACAATACAGATACGCAGTATTTT. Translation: CASSLSGDNTDTQYF.

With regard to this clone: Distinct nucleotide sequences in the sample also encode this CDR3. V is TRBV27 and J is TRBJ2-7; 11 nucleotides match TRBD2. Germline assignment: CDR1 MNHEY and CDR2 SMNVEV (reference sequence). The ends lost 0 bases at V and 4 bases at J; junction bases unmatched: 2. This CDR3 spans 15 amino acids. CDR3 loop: CASSLSGTSGYEQYF. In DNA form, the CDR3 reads TGTGCCAGCAGTTTATCGGGGACTAGCGGTTACGAGCAGTACTTC.

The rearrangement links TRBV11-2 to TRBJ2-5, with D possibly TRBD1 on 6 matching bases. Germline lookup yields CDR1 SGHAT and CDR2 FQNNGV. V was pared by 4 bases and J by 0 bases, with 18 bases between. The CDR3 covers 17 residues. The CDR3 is CASSSSSNRAYQETQYF. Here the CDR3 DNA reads TGTGCCAGCAGCTCGAGCTCAAACAGGGCGTACCAAGAGACCCAGTACTTC.

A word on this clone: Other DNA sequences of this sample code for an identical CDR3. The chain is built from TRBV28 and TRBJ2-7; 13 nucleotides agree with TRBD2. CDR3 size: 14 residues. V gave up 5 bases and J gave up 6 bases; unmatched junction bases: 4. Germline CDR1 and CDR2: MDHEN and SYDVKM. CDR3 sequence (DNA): TGTGCCAGCAGTCCACGACTAGCGGGAGGCGAGCAGTACTTC. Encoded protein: CASSPRLAGGEQYF.

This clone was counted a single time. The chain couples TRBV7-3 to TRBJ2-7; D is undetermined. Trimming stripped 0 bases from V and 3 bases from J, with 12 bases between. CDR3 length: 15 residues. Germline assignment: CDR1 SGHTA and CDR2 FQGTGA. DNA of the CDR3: TGTGCCAGCAGCTTAACGCGGCAAAAAGGCTACGAGCAGTACTTC. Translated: CASSLTRQKGYEQYF.

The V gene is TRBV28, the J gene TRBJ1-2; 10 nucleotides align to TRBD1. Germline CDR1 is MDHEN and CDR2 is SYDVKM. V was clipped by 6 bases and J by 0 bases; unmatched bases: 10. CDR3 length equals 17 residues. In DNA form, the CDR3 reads TGTGCCAGCAGCTCCCGGACAGGGGGTTACCCTAACTATGGCTACACCTTC. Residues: CASSSRTGGYPNYGYTF.

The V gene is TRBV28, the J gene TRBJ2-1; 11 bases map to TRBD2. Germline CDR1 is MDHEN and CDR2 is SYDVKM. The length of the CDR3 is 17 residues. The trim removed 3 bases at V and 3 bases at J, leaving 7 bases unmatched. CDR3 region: CASSLLTSGGFYNEQFF. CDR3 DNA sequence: TGTGCCAGCAGTTTGCTCACTAGCGGGGGTTTCTACAATGAGCAGTTCTTC.